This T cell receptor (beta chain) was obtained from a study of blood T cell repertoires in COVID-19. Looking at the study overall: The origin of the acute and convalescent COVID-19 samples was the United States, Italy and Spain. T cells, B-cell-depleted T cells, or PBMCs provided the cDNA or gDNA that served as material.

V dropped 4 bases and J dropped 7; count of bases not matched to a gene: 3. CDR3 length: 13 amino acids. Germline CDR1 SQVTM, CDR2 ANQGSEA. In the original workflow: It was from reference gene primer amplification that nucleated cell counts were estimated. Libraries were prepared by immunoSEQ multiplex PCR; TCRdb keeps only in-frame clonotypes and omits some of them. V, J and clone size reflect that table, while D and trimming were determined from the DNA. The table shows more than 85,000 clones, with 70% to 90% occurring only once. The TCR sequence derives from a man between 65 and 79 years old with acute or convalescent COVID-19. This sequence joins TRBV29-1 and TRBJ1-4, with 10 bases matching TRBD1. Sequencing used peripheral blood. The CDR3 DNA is TGCAGCGTTGGTAGGACAGGGGGTGAAAAACTGTTTTTT. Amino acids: CSVGRTGGEKLFF.